What follows describes a single TCR beta chain. Antigen specificity is unknown. Clones were sequenced by immunoSEQ multiplex PCR, and TCRdb holds only the in-frame ones, with some missing. The profile shows 31,000 or so clones, roughly 80% of them singletons. This entry belongs to a study of a mutant IDH1 vaccine in newly diagnosed glioma. Study at large: Vaccinations were initiated 4-6 weeks following radiotherapy alone, or were given together with temozolomide cycles. Before enrollment, the patients had been treated with radiotherapy alone, temozolomide alone, or both together. Most of them had received both. Study results and caveats: Immune responses arising from the vaccine appeared in about 92% of patients. Pseudoprogression looked unconnected to shifts in top peripheral T cell clonotypes.

The CDR3 runs 13 residues. V gave up 10 bases and J gave up 6 bases; unmatched junction bases: 10. The germline V gene has CDR1 LNHDA and CDR2 SQIVND (reference sequence). Time point reported: week 47, end of study. A single vaccine dose contained 300 ug of mutant IDH1 20-mer peptide, and topical imiquimod was used with it. The material sequenced was PBMCs, taken from a glioma patient whose treatment included an IDH1 peptide vaccine. The source of this sequence is a man aged 25-45 years with glioma. The chain is built from TRBV19 and TRBJ1-2, with TRBD1 identical over 8 bases. CDR3 nucleotide sequence: TGTGCCACATCCATGGACAGGGTAAATGGCTACACCTTC. Translating it yields CATSMDRVNGYTF. The complete variable domain, with remaining parts taken from reference TRBV19 and TRBJ1-2, reads DGGITQSPKYLFRKEGQNVTLSCEQNLNHDAMYWYRQDPGQGLRLIYYSQIVNDFQKGDIAEGYSVSREKKESFPLTVTSAQKNPTAFYLCATSMDRVNGYTFGSGTRLTVV.